This T cell receptor (beta chain) is from a study of blood T cell repertoires in COVID-19. Study-wide background: The United States, Italy and Spain provided the acute and convalescent COVID-19 samples.

V trimming: 3 bases; J trimming: 11 bases; junction bases outside the gene matches: 7. This CDR3 region has 13 residues. Germline CDR1 is SGHVS and CDR2 is FQNEAQ. Seattle participants joined during active infection and were tracked over time. TCRdb's copy holds only in-frame clones and misses some; the assay was immunoSEQ multiplex PCR. The table has roughly 280,000 clones, around nine tenths seen once. The sequenced sample consisted of peripheral blood. The rearrangement uses TRBV7-8 and TRBJ1-1; 9 bases agree with TRBD1. The clonotype originates from a woman aged 55-69 years with COVID-19, enrolled during active disease. This CDR3 is CASSFGGDRAAFF. CDR3 sequence (DNA): TGTGCCAGCAGCTTTGGTGGGGACAGGGCCGCTTTCTTT.